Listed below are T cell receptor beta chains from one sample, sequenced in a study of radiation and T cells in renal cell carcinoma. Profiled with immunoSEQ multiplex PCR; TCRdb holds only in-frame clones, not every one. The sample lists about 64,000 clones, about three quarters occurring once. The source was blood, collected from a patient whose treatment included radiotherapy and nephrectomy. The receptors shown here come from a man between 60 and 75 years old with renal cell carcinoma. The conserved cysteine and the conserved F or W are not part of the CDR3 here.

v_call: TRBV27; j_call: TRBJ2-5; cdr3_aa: ATAPGQGLTETQY
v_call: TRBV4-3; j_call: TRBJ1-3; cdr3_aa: ASSQAGVIGLPTTGNTIY
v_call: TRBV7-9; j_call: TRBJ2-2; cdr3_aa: ASSFPTSGYTGELF
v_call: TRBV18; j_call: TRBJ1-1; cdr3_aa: ASSSVSQGMTEAF
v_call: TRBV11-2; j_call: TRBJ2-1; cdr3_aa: ASSQHGGDYNEQF
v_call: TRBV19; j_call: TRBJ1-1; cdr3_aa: ASSSGLNTEAF
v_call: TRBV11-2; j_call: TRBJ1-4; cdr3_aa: ASSFLRGANEKLF
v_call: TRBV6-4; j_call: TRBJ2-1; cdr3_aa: ASSETSGSEQF
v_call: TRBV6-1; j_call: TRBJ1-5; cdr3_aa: ASRRTGAYNQPQH
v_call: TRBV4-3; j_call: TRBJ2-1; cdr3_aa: ASSQDYGRLVSYNEQF
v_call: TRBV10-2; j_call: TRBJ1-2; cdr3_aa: ASSGSEDGYT
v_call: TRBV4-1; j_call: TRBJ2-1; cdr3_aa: ASSQVWGEAINEQF
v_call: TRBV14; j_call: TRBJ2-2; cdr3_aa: ASSQWAKDRGGTGELF
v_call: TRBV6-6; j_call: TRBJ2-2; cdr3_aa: ASSYLITGELF